The 13 T cell receptor beta chains below were found in one sample sequenced in a study of response to subunit inactivated influenza vaccine. TCRdb independently ran MiXCR on the RT-PCR reads; one entry per CDR3 protein. In the table there are some 500,000 distinct CDR3 sequences, about 25% of which are singletons. Source: CD4+ T cells sorted from PBMCs, taken roughly 5 days after vaccination. These TCRs come from a man in his fifties who received an inactivated influenza vaccine.

The V and J genes are TRBV4-3 and TRBJ2-1; D may be TRBD1 (6 bases). CDR3 length: 15 residues. Germline CDR1 is LGHNA and CDR2 is YSLEER. Trimming stripped 2 bases from V and 5 bases from J, with 13 bases between. This CDR3 reads CASSQRTGWDNEQFF. As DNA, the CDR3 is TGCGCCAGCAGCCAACGAACAGGGTGGGACAATGAGCAGTTCTTC.

This clonotype was recorded a few times. This chain joins TRBV20-1 and TRBJ2-1; unclear D gene. V was cut by 0 bases and J by 6 bases, with 15 bases left in between. Germline V gene sequence: CDR1 DFQATT, CDR2 SNEGSKA (reference sequence). The CDR3 sequence is 15 residues long. The CDR3 DNA reads as TGCAGTGCTAGAGATCGGTCGAAGAGTCTCAATGAGCAGTTCTTC. It translates to CSARDRSKSLNEQFF.

This chain joins TRBV3-1 and TRBJ2-6, with D perhaps matching TRBD2 (5 bases). The CDR3 is 17 residues long. V lost 0 bases and J 4 bases, leaving 13 bases between the germline ends. Per germline, CDR1 LGHDT and CDR2 YNNKEL (reference sequence). The CDR3 nucleotides read TGTGCCAGCAGCCAAGATCGGAGCGGTTTCGGGGCCAACGTCCTGACTTTC. This encodes CASSQDRSGFGANVLTF.

The V call is TRBV6-5, the J call TRBJ2-2; possibly TRBD1 for D (6 bases). The germline CDR1 and CDR2 sequences are MNHEY and SVGAGI. Between the trimmed V and J ends, which lost 2 bases and 3 bases, there was a span of 7 bases. CDR3 length equals 14 residues. The CDR3, as DNA: TGTGCCAGCAGTTACAGGACAGACACCGGGGAGCTGTTTTTT. It encodes CASSYRTDTGELFF.

The J gene is TRBJ2-1, the V gene TRBV5-5; 9 bases line up with TRBD2. The V gene's germline CDR1 is SGHKS and CDR2 YYEKEE (reference sequence). Trimming removed 0 bases from V and 7 bases from J; junction bases left unmatched: 11. The length of the CDR3 is 17 residues. CDR3 sequence: CASSLAQGGGVLNEQFF. CDR3 sequence (DNA): TGTGCCAGCAGCTTGGCGCAAGGCGGGGGGGTACTGAATGAGCAGTTCTTC.

Worth noting for this clonotype: A junction end diverges from the germline sequence, so it may reflect a read error. The chain joins TRBV12-3 or TRBV12-4 to TRBJ1-5; D gene ambiguous. The CDR3 sequence is 13 residues long. Here the CDR3 DNA reads TGTGCCAGCAGCTTAGTGGAGGGACAGCCCCAGCATTTT. This codes for CASSLVEGQPQHF.

This clonotype was seen only a few times. The chain combines TRBV14 with TRBJ2-3; D is undetermined. The CDR3 contains 13 residues. Germline CDR1 reads SGHDN; CDR2 reads FVKESK. The V end lost 1 base, the J end lost 4 bases, and 6 bases lay between the germline ends. The CDR3 region has the DNA TGTGCCAGCAGCCAAGTACCTTCAGATACGCAGTATTTT. Protein sequence: CASSQVPSDTQYF.

Only a few counts were recorded for this clonotype. CDR3 nucleotides: TGTGCCAGCAGTTCCTCATCGACAGGGGAAACCTACGAGCAGTACTTC. Translated, it gives CASSSSSTGETYEQYF. The chain combines TRBV12-3 or TRBV12-4 with TRBJ2-7; 8 nucleotides agree with TRBD1. The length of the CDR3 is 16 residues. Trimming took 4 bases from V and 2 from J; bases not matched to a gene: 10.

Only a few counts were recorded for this clonotype. CDR3 coding DNA: TGTGCCAGCAGTTACTCAGCAGTCTCTGGGGCCAACGTCCTGACTTTC. Amino acids: CASSYSAVSGANVLTF. V is TRBV6-2 or TRBV6-3 and J is TRBJ2-6; D gene ambiguous. V was cut by 0 bases and J by 0 bases, with 6 bases left in between. The CDR3 loop spans 16 amino acids. CDR1 is MNHEY, CDR2 SVGEGT, per germline.

This clonotype was picked up a small number of times. V gene TRBV7-2 combines with J gene TRBJ1-4; TRBD1 agrees at 9 bases. Unmatched junction bases numbered 4, after V lost 4 bases and J lost 4 bases. CDR1 and CDR2 (germline): SGHTA, FQGNSA. This CDR3 contains 15 residues. CDR3 amino acids: CASSSQGARNEKLFF. The DNA of the CDR3 is TGTGCCAGCAGCTCACAGGGGGCTCGTAATGAAAAACTGTTTTTT.

The chain carries TRBV4-1 and TRBJ2-1; D unclear. Trimming removed 1 base from V and 5 bases from J, with 12 bases in between. Germline assignment: CDR1 MGHRA and CDR2 YSYEKL. CDR3 length: 15 amino acids. The CDR3 protein is CASSQVYGQDNEQFF. The CDR3 nucleotides read TGCGCCAGCAGCCAAGTCTATGGGCAGGACAATGAGCAGTTCTTC.

This clonotype was counted between two and nine times. The J gene is TRBJ2-3, the V gene TRBV20-1; a weak D match, TRBD1 (5 bases). The V gene's germline CDR1 is DFQATT and CDR2 SNEGSKA (reference sequence). V dropped 6 bases and J dropped 6 bases, with 13 bases sitting between them. This CDR3 contains 12 residues. CDR3 loop: CSAGQGLDTQYF. CDR3 coding DNA: TGCAGTGCCGGGCAGGGTTTGGATACGCAGTATTTT.

The chain uses TRBV20-1 and TRBJ2-1; D may be TRBD1 (6 bases). The CDR3 is 15 amino acids. The V end was cut by 3 bases, the J end by 1 base, with 13 bases between. Germline CDR1 is DFQATT and CDR2 is SNEGSKA (reference sequence). The CDR3 nucleotides are TGCAGTGCTAGGGGACATGGTGAATCCTACAATGAGCAGTTCTTC. Its translation is CSARGHGESYNEQFF.